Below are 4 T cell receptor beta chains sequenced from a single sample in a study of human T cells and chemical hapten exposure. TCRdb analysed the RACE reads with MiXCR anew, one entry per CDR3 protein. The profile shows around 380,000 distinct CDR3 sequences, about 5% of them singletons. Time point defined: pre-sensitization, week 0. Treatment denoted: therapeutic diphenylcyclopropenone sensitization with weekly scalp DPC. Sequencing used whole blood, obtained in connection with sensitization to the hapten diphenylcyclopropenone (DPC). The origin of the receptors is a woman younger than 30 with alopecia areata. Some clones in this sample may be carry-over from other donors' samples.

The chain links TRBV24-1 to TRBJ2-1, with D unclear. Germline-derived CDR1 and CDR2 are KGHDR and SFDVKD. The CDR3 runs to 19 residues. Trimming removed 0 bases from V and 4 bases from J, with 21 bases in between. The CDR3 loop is CATSDLLSRCASRYNEQFF. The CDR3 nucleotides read TGTGCCACCAGTGATTTGCTGAGCAGGTGTGCCTCCCGTTACAATGAGCAGTTCTTC.

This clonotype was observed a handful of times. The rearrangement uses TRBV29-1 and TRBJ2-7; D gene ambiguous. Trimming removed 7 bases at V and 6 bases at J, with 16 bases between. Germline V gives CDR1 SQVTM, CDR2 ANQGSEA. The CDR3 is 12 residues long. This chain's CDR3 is CSARVVVGEQYF. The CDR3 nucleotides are TGCAGCGCCCGAGTGGTCGTTGGCGAGCAGTACTTC.

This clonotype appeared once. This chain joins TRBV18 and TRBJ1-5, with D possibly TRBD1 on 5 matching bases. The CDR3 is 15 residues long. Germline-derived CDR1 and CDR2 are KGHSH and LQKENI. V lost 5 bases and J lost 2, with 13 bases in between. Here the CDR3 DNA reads TGTGCCAGCTCAACCACGGGGGATGGCAATCAGCCCCAGCATTTT. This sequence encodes CASSTTGDGNQPQHF.

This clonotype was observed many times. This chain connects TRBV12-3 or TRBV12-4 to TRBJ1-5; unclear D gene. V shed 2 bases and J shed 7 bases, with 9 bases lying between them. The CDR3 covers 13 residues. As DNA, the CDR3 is TGTGCCAGCAGTTTATCGGTTGACCAGCCCCAGCATTTT. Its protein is CASSLSVDQPQHF.